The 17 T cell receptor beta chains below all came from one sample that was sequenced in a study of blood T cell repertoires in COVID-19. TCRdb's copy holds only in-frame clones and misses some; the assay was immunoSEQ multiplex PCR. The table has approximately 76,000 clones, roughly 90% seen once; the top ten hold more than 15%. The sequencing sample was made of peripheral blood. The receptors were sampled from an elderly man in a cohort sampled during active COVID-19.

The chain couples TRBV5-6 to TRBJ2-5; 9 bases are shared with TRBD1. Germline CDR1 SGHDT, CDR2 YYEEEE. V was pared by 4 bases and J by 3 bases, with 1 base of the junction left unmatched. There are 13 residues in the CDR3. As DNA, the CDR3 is TGTGCCAGCAGCAGACAGGGGGAAGAGACCCAGTACTTC. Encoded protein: CASSRQGEETQYF.

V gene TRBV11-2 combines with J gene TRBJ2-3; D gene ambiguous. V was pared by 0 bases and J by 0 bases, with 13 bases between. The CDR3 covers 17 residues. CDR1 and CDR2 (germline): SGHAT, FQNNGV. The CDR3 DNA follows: TGTGCCAGCAGCTTAGATTATCCAGTCCCTAGCACAGATACGCAGTATTTT. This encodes CASSLDYPVPSTDTQYF.

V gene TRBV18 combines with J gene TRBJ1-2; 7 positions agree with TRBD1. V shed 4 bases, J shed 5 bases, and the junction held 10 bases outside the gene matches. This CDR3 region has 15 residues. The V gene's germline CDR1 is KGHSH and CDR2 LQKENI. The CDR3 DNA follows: TGTGCCAGCTCACTCACCCCGGGACAGACTTATGGCTACACCTTC. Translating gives CASSLTPGQTYGYTF.

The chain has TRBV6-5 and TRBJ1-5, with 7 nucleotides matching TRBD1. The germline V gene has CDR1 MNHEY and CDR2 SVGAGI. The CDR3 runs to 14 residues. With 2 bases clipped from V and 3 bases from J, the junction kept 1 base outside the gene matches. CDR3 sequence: CASSYDRANQPQHF. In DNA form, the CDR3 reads TGTGCCAGCAGTTACGACAGGGCCAATCAGCCCCAGCATTTT.

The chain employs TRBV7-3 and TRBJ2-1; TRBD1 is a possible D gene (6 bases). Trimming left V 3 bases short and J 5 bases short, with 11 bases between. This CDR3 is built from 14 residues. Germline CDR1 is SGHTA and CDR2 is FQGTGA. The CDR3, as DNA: TGTGCCAGCAGCTTCCCGGGACATGACAATGAGCAGTTCTTC. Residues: CASSFPGHDNEQFF.

CDR3 nucleotide sequence: TGTGCCAGCAGTGGAATCCTGGGGAGTCGTGGAAACACCATATATTTT. The encoded protein is CASSGILGSRGNTIYF. The chain links TRBV25-1 to TRBJ1-3; D is uncertain. Germline CDR1 is MGHDK and CDR2 is SYGVNS. This CDR3 comprises 16 residues. The V end lost 4 bases, the J end lost 3 bases, and 16 bases lay between the germline ends.

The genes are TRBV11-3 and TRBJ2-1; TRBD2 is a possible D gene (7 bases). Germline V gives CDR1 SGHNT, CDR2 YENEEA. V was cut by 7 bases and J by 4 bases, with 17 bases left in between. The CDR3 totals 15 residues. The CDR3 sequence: CASTKGGEEYNEQFF. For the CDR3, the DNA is TGTGCCAGCACTAAAGGGGGGGAGGAATACAATGAGCAGTTCTTC. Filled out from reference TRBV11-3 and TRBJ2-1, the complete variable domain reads EAGVVQSPRYKIIEKKQPVAFWCNPISGHNTLYWYLQNLGQGPELLIRYENEEAVDDSQLPKDRFSAERLKGVDSTLKIQPAELGDSAVYLCASTKGGEEYNEQFFGPGTRLTVL.

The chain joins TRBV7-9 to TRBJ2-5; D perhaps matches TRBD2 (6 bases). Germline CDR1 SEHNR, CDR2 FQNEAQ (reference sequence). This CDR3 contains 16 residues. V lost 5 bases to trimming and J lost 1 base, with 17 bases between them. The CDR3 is CASSLGAGTLQETQYF. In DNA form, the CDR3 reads TGTGCCAGCAGCCTAGGGGCGGGGACCCTCCAAGAGACCCAGTACTTC.

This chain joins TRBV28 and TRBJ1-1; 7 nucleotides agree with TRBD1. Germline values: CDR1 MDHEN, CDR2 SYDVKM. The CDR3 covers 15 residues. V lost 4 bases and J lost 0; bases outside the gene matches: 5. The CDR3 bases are TGTGCCAGCAGTTCAGGGACAGCGATGAACACTGAAGCTTTCTTT. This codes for CASSSGTAMNTEAFF.

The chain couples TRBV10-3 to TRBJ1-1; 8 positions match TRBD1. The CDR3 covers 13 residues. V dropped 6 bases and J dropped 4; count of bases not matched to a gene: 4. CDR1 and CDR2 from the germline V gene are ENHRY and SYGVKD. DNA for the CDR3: TGTGCCATCAGGGGAGGACAGGGCACTGAAGCTTTCTTT. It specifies CAIRGGQGTEAFF.

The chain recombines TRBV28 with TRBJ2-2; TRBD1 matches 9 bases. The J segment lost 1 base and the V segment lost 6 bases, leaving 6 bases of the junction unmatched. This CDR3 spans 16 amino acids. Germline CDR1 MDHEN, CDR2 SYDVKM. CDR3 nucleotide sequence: TGTGCCAGCAGCGAGATGGGACAGGGGAACACCGGGGAGCTGTTTTTT. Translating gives CASSEMGQGNTGELFF. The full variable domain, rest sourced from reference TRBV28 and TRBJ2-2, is DVKVTQSSRYLVKRTGEKVFLECVQDMDHENMFWYRQDPGLGLRLIYFSYDVKMKEKGDIPEGYSVSREKKERFSLILESASTNQTSMYLCASSEMGQGNTGELFFGEGSRLTVL.

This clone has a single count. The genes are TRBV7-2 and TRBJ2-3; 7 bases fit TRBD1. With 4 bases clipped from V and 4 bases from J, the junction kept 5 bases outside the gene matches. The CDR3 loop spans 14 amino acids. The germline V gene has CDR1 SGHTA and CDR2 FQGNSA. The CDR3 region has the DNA TGTGCCAGCAGCTCGGACAGGTGGGCAGATACGCAGTATTTT. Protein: CASSSDRWADTQYF.

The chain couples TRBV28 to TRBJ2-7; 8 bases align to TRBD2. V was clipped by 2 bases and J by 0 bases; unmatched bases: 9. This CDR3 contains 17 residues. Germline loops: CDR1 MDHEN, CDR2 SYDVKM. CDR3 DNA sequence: TGTGCCAGCAGTTTAGTGGCTAGCGGGCGACGCTCCTACGAGCAGTACGTC. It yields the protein CASSLVASGRRSYEQYV.

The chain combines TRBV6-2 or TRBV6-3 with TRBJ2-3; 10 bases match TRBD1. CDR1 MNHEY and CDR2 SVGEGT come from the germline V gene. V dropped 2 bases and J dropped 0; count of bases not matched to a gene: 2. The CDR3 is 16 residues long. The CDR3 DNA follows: TGTGCCAGCAGTTACACGGGACAGGGGAGCACAGATACGCAGTATTTT. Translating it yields CASSYTGQGSTDTQYF.

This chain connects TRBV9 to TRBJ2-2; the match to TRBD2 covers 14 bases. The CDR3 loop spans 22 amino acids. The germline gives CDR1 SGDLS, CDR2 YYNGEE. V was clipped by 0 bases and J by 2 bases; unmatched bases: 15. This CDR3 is CASSVAVQGLAGGPSNTGELFF. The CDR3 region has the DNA TGTGCCAGCAGCGTAGCTGTCCAAGGACTAGCGGGGGGCCCCTCTAACACCGGGGAGCTGTTTTTT.

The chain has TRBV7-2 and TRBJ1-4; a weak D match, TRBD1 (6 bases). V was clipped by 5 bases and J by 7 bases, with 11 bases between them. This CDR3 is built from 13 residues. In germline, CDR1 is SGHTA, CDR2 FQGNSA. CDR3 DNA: TGTGCCAGCAGCCTTGGGACAACTGAAAAACTGTTTTTT. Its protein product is CASSLGTTEKLFF.

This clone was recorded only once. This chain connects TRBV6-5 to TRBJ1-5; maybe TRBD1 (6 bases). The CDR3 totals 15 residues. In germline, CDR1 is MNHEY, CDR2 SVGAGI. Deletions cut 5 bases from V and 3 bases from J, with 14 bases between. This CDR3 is CASSRIQGNNQPQHF. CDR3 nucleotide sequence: TGTGCCAGCAGTCGGATTCAGGGGAACAATCAGCCCCAGCATTTT.